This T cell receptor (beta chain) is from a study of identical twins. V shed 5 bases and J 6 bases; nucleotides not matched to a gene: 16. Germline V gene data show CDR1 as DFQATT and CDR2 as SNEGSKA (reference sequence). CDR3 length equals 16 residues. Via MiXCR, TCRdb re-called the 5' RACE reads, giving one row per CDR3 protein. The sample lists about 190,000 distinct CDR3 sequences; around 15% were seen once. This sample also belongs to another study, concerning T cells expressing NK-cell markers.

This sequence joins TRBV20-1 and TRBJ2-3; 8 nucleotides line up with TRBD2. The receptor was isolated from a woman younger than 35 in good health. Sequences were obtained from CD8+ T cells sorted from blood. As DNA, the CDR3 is TGCAGTGCTGCCGAGGCTAGCGGGTTGTCTGCTGATACGCAGTATTTT. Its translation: CSAAEASGLSADTQYF.